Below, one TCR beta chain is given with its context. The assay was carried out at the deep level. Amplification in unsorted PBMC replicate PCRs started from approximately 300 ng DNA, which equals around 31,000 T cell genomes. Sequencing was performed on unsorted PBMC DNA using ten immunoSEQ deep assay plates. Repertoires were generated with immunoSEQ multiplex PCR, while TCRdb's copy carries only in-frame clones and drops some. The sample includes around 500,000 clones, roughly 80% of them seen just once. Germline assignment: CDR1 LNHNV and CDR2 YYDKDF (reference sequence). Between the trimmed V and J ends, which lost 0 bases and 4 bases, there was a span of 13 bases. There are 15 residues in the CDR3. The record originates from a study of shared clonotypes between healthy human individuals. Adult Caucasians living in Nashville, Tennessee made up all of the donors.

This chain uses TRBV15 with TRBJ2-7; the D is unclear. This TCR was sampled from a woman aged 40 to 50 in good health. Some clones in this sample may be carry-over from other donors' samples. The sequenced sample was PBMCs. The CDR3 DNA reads TGTGCCACCAGCAGAGACCGATCCCCCCCTTACGAGCAGTACTTC. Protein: CATSRDRSPPYEQYF.